These 3 T cell receptor beta chains were all obtained from the same sample, sequenced in a study of blood T cell repertoires in COVID-19. Data came from immunoSEQ multiplex PCR; TCRdb stores just in-frame clones and leaves some out. The table lists 120,000 to 150,000 clones, 84% of them singletons. The specimen sequenced was PBMCs or T cells enriched from blood (not recorded which). Source of these receptors: a woman aged 50 to 60 who had been exposed to COVID-19.

The chain uses TRBV7-2 and TRBJ2-6; D might be TRBD1 (5 bases). V lost 10 bases and J 0 bases, leaving 13 bases between the germline ends. CDR3 length equals 15 residues. CDR1 and CDR2 from the germline V gene are SGHTA and FQGNSA. The CDR3 sequence: CATDLTGSGANVLTF. In DNA form, the CDR3 reads TGTGCCACCGATTTAACAGGCTCTGGGGCCAACGTCCTGACTTTC.

This sequence joins TRBV9 and TRBJ2-5; 7 bases match TRBD1. Germline V gives CDR1 SGDLS, CDR2 YYNGEE. The CDR3 spans 14 residues. The J segment lost 2 bases and the V segment lost 6 bases, leaving 7 bases of the junction unmatched. The CDR3 region has the DNA TGTGCCAGCAACATAGGGGGACAGCAAGAGACCCAGTACTTC. This codes for CASNIGGQQETQYF.

J is TRBJ1-1 and V is TRBV10-1; 8 positions match TRBD1. CDR3 length equals 13 residues. Germline trimming cut 6 bases from V and 5 bases from J; bases unmatched to any gene: 5. Germline CDR1 is WNHNN and CDR2 is SYGVQD (reference sequence). The CDR3 DNA reads TGCGCCAGCAGCAGGGGGCTTGGGACTGAAGCTTTCTTT. Protein sequence: CASSRGLGTEAFF.